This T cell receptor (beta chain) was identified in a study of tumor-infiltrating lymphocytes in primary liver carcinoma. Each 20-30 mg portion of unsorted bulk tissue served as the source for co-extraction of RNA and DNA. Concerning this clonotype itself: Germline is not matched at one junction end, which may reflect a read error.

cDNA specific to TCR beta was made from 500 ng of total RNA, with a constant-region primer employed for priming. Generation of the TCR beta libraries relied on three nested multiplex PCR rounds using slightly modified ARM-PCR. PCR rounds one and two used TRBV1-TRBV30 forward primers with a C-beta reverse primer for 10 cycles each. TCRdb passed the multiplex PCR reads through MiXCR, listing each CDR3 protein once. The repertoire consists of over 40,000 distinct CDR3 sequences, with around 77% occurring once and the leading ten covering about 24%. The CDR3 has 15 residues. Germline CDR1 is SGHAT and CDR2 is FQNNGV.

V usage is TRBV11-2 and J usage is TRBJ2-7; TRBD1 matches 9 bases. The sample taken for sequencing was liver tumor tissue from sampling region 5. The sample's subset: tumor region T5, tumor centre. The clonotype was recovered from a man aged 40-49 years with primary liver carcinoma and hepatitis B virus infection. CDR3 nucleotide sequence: TGTGCCAGTAGCTCACGATGGACAGGGGAGAACGAGCAGTACTTC. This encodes CASSSRWTGENEQYF.